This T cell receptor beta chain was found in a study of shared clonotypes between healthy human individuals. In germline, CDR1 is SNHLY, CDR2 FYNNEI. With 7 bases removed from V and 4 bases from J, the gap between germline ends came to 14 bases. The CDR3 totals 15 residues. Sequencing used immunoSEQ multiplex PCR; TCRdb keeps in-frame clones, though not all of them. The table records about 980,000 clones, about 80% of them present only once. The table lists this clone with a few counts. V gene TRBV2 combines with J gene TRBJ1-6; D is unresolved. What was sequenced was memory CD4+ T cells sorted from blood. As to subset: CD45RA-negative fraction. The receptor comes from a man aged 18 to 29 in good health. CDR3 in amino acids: CASKKLEPYNSPLHF. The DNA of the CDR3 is TGTGCCAGCAAAAAACTAGAGCCGTATAATTCACCCCTCCACTTT.